This T cell receptor beta chain originates from a study of OX40 agonist ivuxolimab in advanced cancers. Only in-frame clones appear in the TCRdb table, and some are missing; sequencing was by immunoSEQ multiplex PCR. The sample lists approximately 70,000 clones; roughly 87% were seen once. The TCR originated in an adult with an advanced solid tumor such as melanoma, head and neck, liver or kidney cancer. The sample in question was CD4+ or CD8+ T cells sorted from blood, obtained in a trial of the OX40 agonist ivuxolimab.

The DNA for the CDR3 is TGCAGCGTGGCGATATTACAGGGGAACTATGGCTACACCTTC. Translation gives CSVAILQGNYGYTF. V is TRBV29-1 and J is TRBJ1-2; TRBD1 matches 7 bases. This CDR3 region has 14 residues. Germline CDR1 SQVTM, CDR2 ANQGSEA. Trimming at V came to 6 bases and at J to 2 bases, leaving 9 bases not matched to a gene.